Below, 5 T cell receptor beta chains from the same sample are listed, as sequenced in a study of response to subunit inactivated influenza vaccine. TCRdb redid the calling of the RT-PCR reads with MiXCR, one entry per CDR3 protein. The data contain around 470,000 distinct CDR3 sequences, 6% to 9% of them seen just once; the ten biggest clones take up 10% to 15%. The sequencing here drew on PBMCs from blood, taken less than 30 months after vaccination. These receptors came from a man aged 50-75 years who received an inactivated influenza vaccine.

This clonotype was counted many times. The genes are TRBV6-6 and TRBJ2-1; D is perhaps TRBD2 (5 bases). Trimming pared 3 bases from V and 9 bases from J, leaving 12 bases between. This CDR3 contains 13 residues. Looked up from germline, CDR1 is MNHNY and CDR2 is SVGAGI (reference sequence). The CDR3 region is CASSYSGEFEQFF. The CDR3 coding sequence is TGTGCCAGCAGTTATTCCGGGGAGTTTGAGCAGTTCTTC.

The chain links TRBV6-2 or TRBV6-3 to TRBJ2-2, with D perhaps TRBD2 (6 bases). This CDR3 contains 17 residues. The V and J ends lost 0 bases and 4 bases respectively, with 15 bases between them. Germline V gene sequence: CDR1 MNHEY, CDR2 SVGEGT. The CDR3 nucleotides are TGTGCCAGCAGTTACTCAACCGGGAGTCGGGCCACCGGGGAGCTGTTTTTT. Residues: CASSYSTGSRATGELFF.

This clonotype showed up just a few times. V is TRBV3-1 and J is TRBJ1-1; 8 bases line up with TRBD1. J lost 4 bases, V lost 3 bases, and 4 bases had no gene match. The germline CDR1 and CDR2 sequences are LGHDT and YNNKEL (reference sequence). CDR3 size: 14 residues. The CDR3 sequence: CASSQTGVATEAFF. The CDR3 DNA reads TGTGCCAGCAGCCAGACAGGGGTTGCCACTGAAGCTTTCTTT.

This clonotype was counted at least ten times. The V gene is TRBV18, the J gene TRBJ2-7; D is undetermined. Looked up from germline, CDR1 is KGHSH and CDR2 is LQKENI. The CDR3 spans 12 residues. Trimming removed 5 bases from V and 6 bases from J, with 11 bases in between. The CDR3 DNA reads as TGTGCCAGCTCATCTGAGAGGCTCGAGCAGTACTTC. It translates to CASSSERLEQYF. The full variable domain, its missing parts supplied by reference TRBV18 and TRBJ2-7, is NAGVMQNPRHLVRRRGQEARLRCSPMKGHSHVYWYRQLPEEGLKFMVYLQKENIIDESGMPKERFSAEFPKEGPSILRIQQVVRGDSAAYFCASSSERLEQYFGPGTRLTVT.

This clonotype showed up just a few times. For the CDR3, the DNA is TGCAGTGCTAGTTTTATCTATAGCAATCAGCCCCAGCATTTT. It codes for CSASFIYSNQPQHF. This rearrangement joins TRBV20-1 to TRBJ1-5, with unresolved D. Trimming stripped 3 bases from V and 0 bases from J, with 9 bases between. This CDR3 contains 14 residues. Germline-derived CDR1 and CDR2 are DFQATT and SNEGSKA (reference sequence).